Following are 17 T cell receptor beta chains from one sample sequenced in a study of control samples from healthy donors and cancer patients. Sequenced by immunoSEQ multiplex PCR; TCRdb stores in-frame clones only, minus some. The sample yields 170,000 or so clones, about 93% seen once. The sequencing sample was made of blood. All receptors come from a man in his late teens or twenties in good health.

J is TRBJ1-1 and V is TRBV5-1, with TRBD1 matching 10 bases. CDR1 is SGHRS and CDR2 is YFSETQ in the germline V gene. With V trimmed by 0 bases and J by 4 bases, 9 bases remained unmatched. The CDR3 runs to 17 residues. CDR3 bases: TGCGCCAGCAGCTTGGAAGGACAGGGGGTTTTGGGCACTGAAGCTTTCTTT. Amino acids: CASSLEGQGVLGTEAFF.

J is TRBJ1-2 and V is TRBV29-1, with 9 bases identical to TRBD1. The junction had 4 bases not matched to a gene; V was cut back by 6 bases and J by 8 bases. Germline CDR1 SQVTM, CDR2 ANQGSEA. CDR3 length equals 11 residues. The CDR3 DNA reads TGCAGCGTGGGACAGGGTGAAGGCTACACCTTC. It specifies CSVGQGEGYTF.

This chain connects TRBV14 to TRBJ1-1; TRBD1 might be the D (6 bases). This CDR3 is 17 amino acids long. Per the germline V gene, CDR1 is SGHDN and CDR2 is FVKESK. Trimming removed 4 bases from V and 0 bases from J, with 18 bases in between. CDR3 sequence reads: CASSPLGAGELNTEAFF. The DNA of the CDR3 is TGTGCCAGCAGCCCCTTGGGGGCAGGGGAGTTGAACACTGAAGCTTTCTTT.

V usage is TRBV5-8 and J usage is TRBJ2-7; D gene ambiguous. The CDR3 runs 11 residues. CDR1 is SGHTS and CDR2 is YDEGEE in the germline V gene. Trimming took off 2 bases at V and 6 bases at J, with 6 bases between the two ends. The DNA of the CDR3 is TGTGCCAGCAGCTTCCGATTCGAGCAGTACTTC. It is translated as CASSFRFEQYF. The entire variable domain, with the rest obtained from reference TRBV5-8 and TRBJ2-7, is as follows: EAGVTQSPTHLIKTRGQQATLRCSPISGHTSVYWYQQALGLGLQFLLWYDEGEERNRGNFPPRFSGRQFPNYSSELNVNALELEDSALYLCASSFRFEQYFGPGTRLTVT.

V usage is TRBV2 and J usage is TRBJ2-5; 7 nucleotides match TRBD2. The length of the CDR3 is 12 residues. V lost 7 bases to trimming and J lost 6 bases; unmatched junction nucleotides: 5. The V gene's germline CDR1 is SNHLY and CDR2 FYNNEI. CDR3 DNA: TGTGCCAGCAATCGACTAGCCAAGACCCAGTACTTC. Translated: CASNRLAKTQYF.

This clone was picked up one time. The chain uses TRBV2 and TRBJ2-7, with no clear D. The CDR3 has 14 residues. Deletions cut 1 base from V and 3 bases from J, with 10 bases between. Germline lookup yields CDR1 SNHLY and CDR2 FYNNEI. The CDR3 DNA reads TGTGCCAGCAGTGAAGAAGGGTACGGCTACGAGCAGTACTTC. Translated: CASSEEGYGYEQYF. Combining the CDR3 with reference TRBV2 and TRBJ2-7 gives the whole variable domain EPEVTQTPSHQVTQMGQEVILRCVPISNHLYFYWYRQILGQKVEFLVSFYNNEISEKSEIFDDQFSVERPDGSNFTLKIRSTKLEDSAMYFCASSEEGYGYEQYFGPGTRLTVT.

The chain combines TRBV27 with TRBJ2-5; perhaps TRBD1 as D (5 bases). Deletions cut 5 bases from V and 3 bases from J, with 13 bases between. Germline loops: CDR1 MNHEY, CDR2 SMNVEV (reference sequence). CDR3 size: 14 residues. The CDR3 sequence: CASSPSQAEETQYF. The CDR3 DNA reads TGTGCCAGCAGTCCATCACAGGCCGAAGAGACCCAGTACTTC.

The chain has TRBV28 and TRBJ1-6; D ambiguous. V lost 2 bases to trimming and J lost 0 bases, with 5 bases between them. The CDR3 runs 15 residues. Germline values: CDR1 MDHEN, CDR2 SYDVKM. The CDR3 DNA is TGTGCCAGCAGTTTAAGAAGCTCCTATAATTCACCCCTCCACTTT. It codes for CASSLRSSYNSPLHF.

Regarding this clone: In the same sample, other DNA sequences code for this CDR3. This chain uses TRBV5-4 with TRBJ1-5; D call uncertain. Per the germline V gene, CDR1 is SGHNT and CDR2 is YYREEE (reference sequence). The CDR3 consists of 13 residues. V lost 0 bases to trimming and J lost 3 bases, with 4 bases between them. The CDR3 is CASSLGTNQPQHF. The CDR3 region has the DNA TGTGCCAGCAGCTTGGGGACCAATCAGCCCCAGCATTTT.

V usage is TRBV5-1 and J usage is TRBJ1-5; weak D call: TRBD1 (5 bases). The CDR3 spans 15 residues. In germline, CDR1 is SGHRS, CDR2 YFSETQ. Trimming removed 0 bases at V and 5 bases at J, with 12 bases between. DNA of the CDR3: TGCGCCAGCAGCTTGGCCGGAGGGGCACATCAGCCCCAGCATTTT. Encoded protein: CASSLAGGAHQPQHF. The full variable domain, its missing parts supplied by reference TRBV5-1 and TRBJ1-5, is KAGVTQTPRYLIKTRGQQVTLSCSPISGHRSVSWYQQTPGQGLQFLFEYFSETQRNKGNFPGRFSGRQFSNSRSEMNVSTLELGDSALYLCASSLAGGAHQPQHFGDGTRLSIL.

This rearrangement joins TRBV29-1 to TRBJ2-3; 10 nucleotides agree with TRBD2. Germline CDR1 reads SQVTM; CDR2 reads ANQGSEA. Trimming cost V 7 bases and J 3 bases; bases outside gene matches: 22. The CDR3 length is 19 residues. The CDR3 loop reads CSASSAGSGGWFSTDTQYF. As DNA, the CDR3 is TGCAGCGCTAGCTCCGCGGGTAGCGGGGGGTGGTTTTCGACAGATACGCAGTATTTT.

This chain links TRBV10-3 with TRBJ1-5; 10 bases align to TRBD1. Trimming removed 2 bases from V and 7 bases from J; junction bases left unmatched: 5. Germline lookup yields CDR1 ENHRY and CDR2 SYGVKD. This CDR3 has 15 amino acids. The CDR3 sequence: CAISEGDRGDQPQHF. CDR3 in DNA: TGTGCCATCAGTGAGGGGGACAGGGGAGACCAGCCCCAGCATTTT.

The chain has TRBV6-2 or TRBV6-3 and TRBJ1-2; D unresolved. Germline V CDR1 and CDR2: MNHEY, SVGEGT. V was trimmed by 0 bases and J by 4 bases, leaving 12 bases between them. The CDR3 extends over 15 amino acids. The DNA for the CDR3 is TGTGCCAGCAGTTACTCGGTTCCACAGATCTATGGCTACACCTTC. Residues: CASSYSVPQIYGYTF.

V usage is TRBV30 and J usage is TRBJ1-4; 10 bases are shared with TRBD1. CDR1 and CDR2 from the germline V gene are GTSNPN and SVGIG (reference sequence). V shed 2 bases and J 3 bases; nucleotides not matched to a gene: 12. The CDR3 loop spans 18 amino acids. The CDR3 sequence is CAWSTGQGKRLANEKLFF. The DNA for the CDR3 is TGTGCCTGGAGTACGGGACAGGGGAAACGTTTGGCTAATGAAAAACTGTTTTTT. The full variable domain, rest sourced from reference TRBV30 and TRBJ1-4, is SQTIHQWPATLVQPVGSPLSLECTVEGTSNPNLYWYRQAAGRGLQLLFYSVGIGQISSEVPQNLSASRPQDRQFILSSKKLLLSDSGFYLCAWSTGQGKRLANEKLFFGSGTQLSVL.

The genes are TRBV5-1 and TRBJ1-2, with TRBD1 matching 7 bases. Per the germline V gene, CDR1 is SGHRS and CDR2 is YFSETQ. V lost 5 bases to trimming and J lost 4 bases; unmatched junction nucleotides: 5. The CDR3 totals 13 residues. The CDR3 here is CASSSGTAYGYTF. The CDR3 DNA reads TGCGCCAGCAGTTCCGGGACAGCCTATGGCTACACCTTC.

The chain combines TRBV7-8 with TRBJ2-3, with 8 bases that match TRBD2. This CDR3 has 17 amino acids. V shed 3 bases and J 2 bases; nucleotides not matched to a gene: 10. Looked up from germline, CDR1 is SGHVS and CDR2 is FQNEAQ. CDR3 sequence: CASSLGRRRGDTDTQYF. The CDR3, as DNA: TGTGCCAGCAGCTTGGGCCGGAGGCGGGGGGACACAGATACGCAGTATTTT.

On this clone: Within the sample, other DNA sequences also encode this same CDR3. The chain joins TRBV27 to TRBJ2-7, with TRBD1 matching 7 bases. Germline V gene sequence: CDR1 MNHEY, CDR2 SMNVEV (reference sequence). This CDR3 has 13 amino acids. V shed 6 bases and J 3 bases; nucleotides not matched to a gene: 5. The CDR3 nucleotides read TGTGCCAGCAGCCGGGACAGAGGCTACGAGCAGTACTTC. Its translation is CASSRDRGYEQYF.